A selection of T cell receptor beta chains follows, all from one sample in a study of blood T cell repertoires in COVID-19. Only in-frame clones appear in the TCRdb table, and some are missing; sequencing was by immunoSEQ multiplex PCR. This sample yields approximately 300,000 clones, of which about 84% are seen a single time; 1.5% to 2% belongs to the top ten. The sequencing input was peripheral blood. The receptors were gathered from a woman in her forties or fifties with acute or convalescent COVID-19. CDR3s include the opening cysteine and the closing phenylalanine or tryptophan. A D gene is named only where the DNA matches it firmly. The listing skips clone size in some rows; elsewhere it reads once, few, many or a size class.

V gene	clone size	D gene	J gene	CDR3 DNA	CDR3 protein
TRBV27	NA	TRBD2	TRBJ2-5	TGTGCCAGCAGTGAGGGACTAGCGGATTGGGGCGAGACCCAGTACTTC	CASSEGLADWGETQYF
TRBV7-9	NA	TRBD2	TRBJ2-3	TGTGCCAGCAGCTTACTAGCGGCCACAGATACGCAGTATTTT	CASSLLAATDTQYF
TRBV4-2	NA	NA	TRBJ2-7	TGTGCCAGCAGCCAGGGGGGACAGCTCTACGAGCAGTACTTC	CASSQGGQLYEQYF
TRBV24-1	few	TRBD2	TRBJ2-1	TGTGCCACCAGTGGGGGTAATCTAGCGGGGACCTACAATGAGCAGTTCTTC	CATSGGNLAGTYNEQFF
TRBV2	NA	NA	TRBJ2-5	TGTGCCAGCAGTCAGGGGTACCAAGAGACCCAGTACTTC	CASSQGYQETQYF
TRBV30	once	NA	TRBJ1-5	TGTGCCTGGAGTACAGGGAAGGGTCAGCCCCAGCATTTT	CAWSTGKGQPQHF
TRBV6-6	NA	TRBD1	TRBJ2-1	TGTGCCAGCAACACCATGGACAGGGTGGCCCACAATGAGCAGTTCTTC	CASNTMDRVAHNEQFF
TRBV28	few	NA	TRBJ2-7	TGTGCCAGCAGTTTAAACCCCGCGCGGTCCTTGGCCTACGAGCAGTACTTC	CASSLNPARSLAYEQYF
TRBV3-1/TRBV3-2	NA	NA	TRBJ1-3	TGTGCCAGCAGTCGAGAAGGGGACTCTGGAAACACCATATATTTT	CASSREGDSGNTIYF
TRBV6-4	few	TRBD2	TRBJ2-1	TGTGCCAGCAGTGACCAGGCTAGCGGGAGGCCTAACTACAATGAGCAGTTCTTC	CASSDQASGRPNYNEQFF
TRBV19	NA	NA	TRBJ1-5	TGTGCCAGTAAGCTTTCCAGGGGCAATCAGCCCCAGCATTTT	CASKLSRGNQPQHF
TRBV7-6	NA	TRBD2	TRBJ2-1	TGTGCCAGCAGCCCAGGCCTAGCGGGGGAAACTTACAATGAGCAGTTCTTC	CASSPGLAGETYNEQFF
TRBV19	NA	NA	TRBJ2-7	TGTGCCAGTAGTATCACCGAGGGATTCGCCTACGAGCAGTACTTC	CASSITEGFAYEQYF
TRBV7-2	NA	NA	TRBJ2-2	TGTGCCAGCAGCTTTCTGGCGGGCCCGAACACCGGGGAGCTGTTTTTT	CASSFLAGPNTGELFF
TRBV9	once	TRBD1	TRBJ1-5	TGTGCCAACCGTGTTAGGGACAGGGGGATTTATAGCAATCAGCCCCAGCATTTT	CANRVRDRGIYSNQPQHF
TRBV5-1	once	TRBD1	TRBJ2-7	TGCGCCAGCAGCTTGAAAAGGACAGGGATTTACGAGCAGTACTTC	CASSLKRTGIYEQYF
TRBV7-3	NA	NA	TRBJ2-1	TGTGCCAGCAGCTTCCAGGGTGACAATGAGCAGTTCTTC	CASSFQGDNEQFF
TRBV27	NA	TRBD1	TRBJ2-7	TGTGCCAGCAGTTTGGACAGGAGTGTCTCCTACGAGCAGTACTTC	CASSLDRSVSYEQYF
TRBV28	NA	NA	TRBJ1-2	TGTGCCAGCAGTAGACAGGCCTATGGCTACACCTTC	CASSRQAYGYTF
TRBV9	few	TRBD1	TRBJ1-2	TGTGCCAGCAGCGATAACACAGGGGGAGGTCAATATGGCTACACCTTC	CASSDNTGGGQYGYTF
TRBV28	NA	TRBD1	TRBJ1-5	TGTGCCAGCAGCCCAGGGACAGGGGGCAATCAGCCCCAGCATTTT	CASSPGTGGNQPQHF
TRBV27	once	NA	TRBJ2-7	TGTGCCAGCAGTTTATCCGCAGGCACACCTACCTACGAGCAGTACTTC	CASSLSAGTPTYEQYF
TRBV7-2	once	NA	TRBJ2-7	TGTGCCAGCAGCTTAACGTCGGTGCTAGTTACTTACGAGCAGTACTTC	CASSLTSVLVTYEQYF
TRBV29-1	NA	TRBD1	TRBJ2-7	TGCAGCGTGAAGGGGACAGCAGCCTACGAGCAGTACTTC	CSVKGTAAYEQYF
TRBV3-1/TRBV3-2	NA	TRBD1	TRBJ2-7	TGTGCCAGCAGCCAAGAATTGAAGGGGGCCCCGCACTTC	CASSQELKGAPHF
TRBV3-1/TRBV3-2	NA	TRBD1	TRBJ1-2	TGTGCCAGCAGCCAAGATATGAACAGGGGTAACTATGGCTACACCTTC	CASSQDMNRGNYGYTF
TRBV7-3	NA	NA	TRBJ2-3	TGTGCCAGCAGCTTGGGGACTGGCACAGATACGCAGTATTTT	CASSLGTGTDTQYF
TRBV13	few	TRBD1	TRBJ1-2	TGTGCCAGCAGCAGACCCGGGACAGCCTCCTATGGCTACACCTTC	CASSRPGTASYGYTF
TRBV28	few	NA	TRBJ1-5	TGTGCCAGCAGTACGGTACATCAGCCCCAGCATTTT	CASSTVHQPQHF
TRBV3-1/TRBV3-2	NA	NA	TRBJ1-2	TGTGCCAGCAGCCAAGGCGGCTACTATGGCTACACCTTC	CASSQGGYYGYTF
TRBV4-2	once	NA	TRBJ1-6	TGTGCCAGCAGCCAAGATCGGAGAGCTAATTCACCCCTCCACTTT	CASSQDRRANSPLHF
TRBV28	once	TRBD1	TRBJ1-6	TGTGCCAGCAGCACCCCGGGACAGGGAAATAATTCACCCCTCCACTTT	CASSTPGQGNNSPLHF
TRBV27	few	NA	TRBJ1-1	TGTGCCAGCAGTTTGGGAGGCGCTGAAGCTTTCTTT	CASSLGGAEAFF
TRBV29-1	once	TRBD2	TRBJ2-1	TGCAGCGTTGAGCCCCGGGTAGCGGGAGGAGATGAGCAGTTCTTC	CSVEPRVAGGDEQFF
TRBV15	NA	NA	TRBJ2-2	TGTGCCACCAGCAGAGAGTACCAGGGGTGGGGCGGGGAGCTGTTTTTT	CATSREYQGWGGELFF
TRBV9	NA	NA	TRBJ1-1	TGTGCCAGCAGCAATATGAACACTGAAGCTTTCTTT	CASSNMNTEAFF
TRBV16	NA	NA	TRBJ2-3	TGTGCCAGCAGCCAATTCCGTCGCACAGATACGCAGTATTTT	CASSQFRRTDTQYF
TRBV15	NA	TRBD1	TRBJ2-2	TGTGCCACCAGCAGGTTCGAGGGGGCAAGGAACACCGGGGAGCTGTTTTTT	CATSRFEGARNTGELFF
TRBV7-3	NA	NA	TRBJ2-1	TGTGCCAGCAGCCCCCTAGTGCCGAGCTCCTACAATGAGCAGTTCTTC	CASSPLVPSSYNEQFF
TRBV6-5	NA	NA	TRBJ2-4	TGTGCCAGCGGAGGTGGAGACATTCAGTACTTC	CASGGGDIQYF
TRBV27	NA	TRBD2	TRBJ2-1	TGTGCCAGCAGTTTAAAGACTAGCGGGAGAATCTCCTACAATGAGCAGTTCTTC	CASSLKTSGRISYNEQFF
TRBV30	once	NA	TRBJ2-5	TGTGCCTGGGGGCGGGAGACCCAGTACTTC	CAWGRETQYF
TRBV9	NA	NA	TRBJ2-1	TGTGCCAGCAGCGCCCCGGGCCCCCGAGGGAATGAGCAGTTCTTC	CASSAPGPRGNEQFF
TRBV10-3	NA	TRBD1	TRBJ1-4	TGTGCCATCAGTGAGTCTGGGACAGGGGTTGAAAAACTGTTTTTT	CAISESGTGVEKLFF
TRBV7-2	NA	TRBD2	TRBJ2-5	TGTGCCAGCAGCTTAGCGGGACTAGCGGTCCAAGAGACCCAGTACTTC	CASSLAGLAVQETQYF
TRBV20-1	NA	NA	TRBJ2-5	TGCAGTGCGACGGGACAAGAGACCCAGTACTTC	CSATGQETQYF